The 21 T cell receptor beta chains given below trace back to one sample, sequenced in a study of T cell responses to AZD1222 COVID-19 vaccine. The method was immunoSEQ multiplex PCR; TCRdb's version includes in-frame clones alone and lacks a portion of them. The profile shows roughly 140,000 clones, 75% to 95% of them singletons. Sequenced material: peripheral blood, taken 28 days after the second AZD1222 dose. These receptors all come from an adult who received the AZD1222 COVID-19 vaccine.

The rearrangement links TRBV2 to TRBJ2-1; 8 positions agree with TRBD2. Trimming cost V 4 bases and J 8 bases; bases outside gene matches: 22. CDR1 is SNHLY, CDR2 FYNNEI, per germline. The CDR3 length is 19 residues. The CDR3 DNA follows: TGTGCCAGCAGTGGAATCCCGATGGTGGCGGGAGGCCCCCGTGATGAGCAGTTCTTC. This codes for CASSGIPMVAGGPRDEQFF.

V is TRBV6-5 and J is TRBJ2-7, with a tentative D call TRBD2 (6 bases). The CDR3 consists of 14 residues. Germline CDR1 MNHEY, CDR2 SVGAGI. Trimming cost V 2 bases and J 4 bases, with 12 bases left between them. The CDR3 loop reads CASSYRGSSYEQYF. CDR3 DNA: TGTGCCAGCAGTTACCGGGGGAGCTCGTACGAGCAGTACTTC.

This clone appeared many times. The chain joins TRBV19 to TRBJ1-5; 7 nucleotides agree with TRBD1. CDR1 LNHDA and CDR2 SQIVND come from the germline V gene (reference sequence). The ends lost 7 bases at V and 3 bases at J; junction bases unmatched: 9. CDR3 size: 15 residues. CDR3 DNA sequence: TGTGCCAGTAAACTTGACAGGGCCTCCAATCAGCCCCAGCATTTT. Translation: CASKLDRASNQPQHF.

This chain links TRBV30 with TRBJ2-3; 8 bases line up with TRBD2. This CDR3 has 15 amino acids. Germline-derived CDR1 and CDR2 are GTSNPN and SVGIG (reference sequence). After removal of 4 bases from V and 9 bases from J, the junction contained 15 bases not matched to a gene. CDR3 loop: CAWKGPPGLVATQYF. For the CDR3, the DNA is TGTGCCTGGAAGGGCCCCCCGGGACTAGTTGCCACGCAGTATTTT.

The chain is built from TRBV6-5 and TRBJ2-7; 10 bases align to TRBD1. Germline loops: CDR1 MNHEY, CDR2 SVGAGI. The CDR3 is made up of 14 amino acids. Unmatched junction bases numbered 2, after V lost 4 bases and J lost 2 bases. DNA for the CDR3: TGTGCCAGCAGTTCGACAGGGGGCCCCTACGAGCAGTACTTC. Translating it yields CASSSTGGPYEQYF.

The V gene is TRBV7-2, the J gene TRBJ1-6, with a weak D call TRBD1 (5 bases). CDR1 is SGHTA, CDR2 FQGNSA, per germline. The CDR3 length is 14 residues. Trimming stripped 3 bases from V and 4 bases from J, with 7 bases between. CDR3 in DNA: TGTGCCAGCAGCTTCTGGGGGTATAATTCACCCCTCCACTTT. Its translation is CASSFWGYNSPLHF.

The J gene is TRBJ2-1, the V gene TRBV27; no definite D call. The length of the CDR3 is 15 residues. Per the germline V gene, CDR1 is MNHEY and CDR2 is SMNVEV (reference sequence). V lost 2 bases to trimming and J lost 4 bases, with 12 bases between them. The CDR3 sequence is CASSLEAGAYNEQFF. The CDR3 DNA sequence: TGTGCCAGCAGTTTAGAGGCAGGCGCTTACAATGAGCAGTTCTTC.

The chain recombines TRBV28 with TRBJ1-4; 7 bases map to TRBD1. The junction had 2 bases not matched to a gene; V was cut back by 1 base and J by 3 bases. The CDR3 totals 15 residues. Looked up from germline, CDR1 is MDHEN and CDR2 is SYDVKM. CDR3 loop: CASSLSQGSNEKLFF. The DNA for the CDR3 is TGTGCCAGCAGTTTATCACAGGGGTCTAATGAAAAACTGTTTTTT.

The chain has TRBV7-9 and TRBJ2-7, with TRBD2 matching 11 bases. The CDR3 sequence is 16 residues long. V was pared by 5 bases and J by 2 bases, with 8 bases of the junction left unmatched. Germline V gives CDR1 SEHNR, CDR2 FQNEAQ (reference sequence). Written as DNA, the CDR3 is TGTGCCAGCAGCCCCTCTAGCGGGAGGATGGCCTACGAGCAGTACTTC. This sequence encodes CASSPSSGRMAYEQYF.

The V call is TRBV7-2, the J call TRBJ1-2; 12 bases map to TRBD1. Germline CDR1 reads SGHTA; CDR2 reads FQGNSA. Trimming removed 1 base from V and 8 bases from J; junction bases left unmatched: 2. There are 14 residues in the CDR3. The CDR3 protein is CASSLGGTGGGYTF. The DNA for the CDR3 is TGTGCCAGCAGCTTAGGAGGGACAGGGGGCGGCTACACCTTC. The full variable domain, with the rest looked up from reference TRBV7-2 and TRBJ1-2, is GAGVSQSPSNKVTEKGKDVELRCDPISGHTALYWYRQSLGQGLEFLIYFQGNSAPDKSGLPSDRFSAERTGGSVSTLTIQRTQQEDSAVYLCASSLGGTGGGYTFGSGTRLTVV.

The chain joins TRBV19 to TRBJ2-1; TRBD1 agrees at 10 bases. The CDR3 is 14 residues long. CDR1 and CDR2 (germline): LNHDA, SQIVND (reference sequence). V was pared by 8 bases and J by 4 bases, with 5 bases of the junction left unmatched. The CDR3 DNA reads TGTGCCAGTTCCGCGGACAGGGGGTACAATGAGCAGTTCTTC. This sequence encodes CASSADRGYNEQFF.

This chain connects TRBV4-2 to TRBJ2-3; 9 bases fit TRBD2. Trimming at V came to 0 bases and at J to 3 bases, leaving 10 bases not matched to a gene. This CDR3 has 18 amino acids. Germline-derived CDR1 and CDR2 are LGHNA and YNFKEQ. CDR3: CASSQESLETSGTDTQYF. CDR3 coding DNA: TGTGCCAGCAGCCAAGAGAGTTTGGAGACTAGCGGAACAGATACGCAGTATTTT.

The chain links TRBV2 to TRBJ1-2; 8 nucleotides match TRBD1. Trimming took 4 bases from V and 8 from J; bases not matched to a gene: 3. The CDR3 has 12 residues. Per the germline V gene, CDR1 is SNHLY and CDR2 is FYNNEI. The CDR3 spells CASSGAGGGYTF. CDR3 coding DNA: TGTGCCAGCAGTGGGGCAGGGGGCGGCTACACCTTC.

This chain uses TRBV27 with TRBJ1-1, with a possible D match to TRBD1 (5 bases). V was clipped by 5 bases and J by 0 bases, with 10 bases between them. This CDR3 has 14 amino acids. The V gene's germline CDR1 is MNHEY and CDR2 SMNVEV (reference sequence). CDR3 DNA sequence: TGTGCCAGCAGTGCCGGACATTTGAACACTGAAGCTTTCTTT. As protein: CASSAGHLNTEAFF.

V and J are TRBV7-8 and TRBJ2-2; D gene ambiguous. The CDR3 is 13 amino acids. V dropped 2 bases and J dropped 8 bases, with 9 bases sitting between them. The V gene's germline CDR1 is SGHVS and CDR2 FQNEAQ. Written as DNA, the CDR3 is TGTGCCAGCAGCTTAACTGCGTGGGGGGAGCTGTTTTTT. Translation gives CASSLTAWGELFF. Looking up the rest from reference TRBV7-8 and TRBJ2-2 gives the full variable domain: GAGVSQSPRYKVAKRGQDVALRCDPISGHVSLFWYQQALGQGPEFLTYFQNEAQLDKSGLPSDRFFAERPEGSVSTLKIQRTQQEDSAVYLCASSLTAWGELFFGEGSRLTVL.

The V call is TRBV4-1, the J call TRBJ1-5; D is perhaps TRBD1 (5 bases). CDR1 and CDR2 from the germline V gene are MGHRA and YSYEKL. CDR3 length equals 17 residues. With 0 bases removed from V and 0 bases from J, the gap between germline ends came to 12 bases. CDR3 protein: CASSQDSGGNSNQPQHF. As DNA, the CDR3 is TGCGCCAGCAGCCAAGATTCGGGGGGAAATAGCAATCAGCCCCAGCATTTT.

The chain employs TRBV10-3 and TRBJ1-2; the D is unclear. CDR1 and CDR2 (germline): ENHRY, SYGVKD. CDR3 length: 11 amino acids. The V end was cut by 5 bases, the J end by 8 bases, with 9 bases between. The CDR3 DNA reads as TGTGCCATCAGTACCCAGGAGGGCTACACCTTC. Encoded protein: CAISTQEGYTF.

The CDR3 loop reads CASSPRDRNTEAFF. The CDR3 nucleotides are TGTGCCAGCAGCCCACGGGACAGGAACACTGAAGCTTTCTTT. The rearrangement joins TRBV5-8 to TRBJ1-1; TRBD1 matches at 7 bases. V lost 4 bases, J lost 1 base, and 4 bases stayed unmatched. CDR1 and CDR2 from the germline V gene are SGHTS and YDEGEE. This CDR3 spans 14 amino acids.

The chain couples TRBV30 to TRBJ2-1, with no clear D. The germline V gene has CDR1 GTSNPN and CDR2 SVGIG (reference sequence). Trimming removed 6 bases at V and 10 bases at J, with 13 bases between. CDR3 length: 11 residues. For the CDR3, the DNA is TGTGCCTGTAAAACCACGTACGAGCAGTTCTTC. Translating gives CACKTTYEQFF.

The chain employs TRBV7-9 and TRBJ2-3, with TRBD1 matching 9 bases. V gave up 4 bases and J gave up 4 bases; unmatched junction bases: 9. The germline gives CDR1 SEHNR, CDR2 FQNEAQ (reference sequence). The CDR3 is 16 residues long. The CDR3, as DNA: TGTGCCAGCAGCTCATTGCTGGGACAGGGTTCAGATACGCAGTATTTT. It specifies CASSSLLGQGSDTQYF.

Many counts were recorded for this clone. The J gene is TRBJ2-1, the V gene TRBV27, with D unresolved. The CDR3 has 14 residues. In germline, CDR1 is MNHEY, CDR2 SMNVEV (reference sequence). Trimming cost V 7 bases and J 9 bases, with 19 bases left between them. The CDR3 protein is CASTPPSGWGEQFF. CDR3 DNA sequence: TGTGCCAGCACCCCTCCCTCGGGCTGGGGTGAGCAGTTCTTC.